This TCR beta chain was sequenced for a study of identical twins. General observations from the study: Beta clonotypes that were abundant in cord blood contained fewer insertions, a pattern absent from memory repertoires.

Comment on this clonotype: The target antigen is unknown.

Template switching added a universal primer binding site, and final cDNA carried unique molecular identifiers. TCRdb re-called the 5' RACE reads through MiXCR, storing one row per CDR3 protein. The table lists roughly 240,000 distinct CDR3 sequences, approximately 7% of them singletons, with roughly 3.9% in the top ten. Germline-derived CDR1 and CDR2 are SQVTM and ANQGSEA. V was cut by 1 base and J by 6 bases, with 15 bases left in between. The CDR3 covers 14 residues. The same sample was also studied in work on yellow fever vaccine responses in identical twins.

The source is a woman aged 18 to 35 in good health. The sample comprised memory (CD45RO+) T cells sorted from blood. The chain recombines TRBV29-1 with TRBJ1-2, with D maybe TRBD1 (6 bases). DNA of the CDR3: TGCAGCGTTGAAGTGGCGACCAGGGGCCATGGCTACACCTTC. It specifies CSVEVATRGHGYTF.